Each of the 26 T cell receptor beta chains below was sequenced from the same sample in a study of graft-versus-host responses after intestinal transplantation. Some clones are missing from TCRdb's copy, which holds only in-frame ones; the method was immunoSEQ multiplex PCR. The table includes under 40,000 clones, around 94% detected once. The sequenced sample was PBMCs, obtained 16 days after intestinal transplant. These TCRs come from a human patient who received an intestinal transplant, so some T cells may come from the graft donor.

The V and J genes are TRBV27 and TRBJ2-7; a possible D gene is TRBD2 (5 bases). Germline V CDR1 and CDR2: MNHEY, SMNVEV (reference sequence). CDR3 length: 12 amino acids. The germline V and J ends were trimmed by 6 bases and 4 bases, with 10 bases remaining between them. The CDR3 DNA reads as TGTGCCAGCAGAGCCGGGGTTTACGAGCAGTACTTC. Translated, it gives CASRAGVYEQYF.

As concerns this clone: Other DNA sequences from this sample encode an identical CDR3 as well. The V and J genes are TRBV28 and TRBJ1-1, with D possibly being TRBD1 (5 bases). Trimming shortened V by 0 bases and J by 3 bases, and 8 bases separated the two germline ends. This CDR3 comprises 14 residues. Germline assignment: CDR1 MDHEN and CDR2 SYDVKM. Here the CDR3 reads CASSLWARDTEAFF. For the CDR3, the DNA is TGTGCCAGCAGTTTATGGGCCAGGGACACTGAAGCTTTCTTT.

The chain joins TRBV9 to TRBJ1-1; 8 positions agree with TRBD1. Germline V gene sequence: CDR1 SGDLS, CDR2 YYNGEE. After removal of 0 bases from V and 4 bases from J, the junction contained 11 bases not matched to a gene. The CDR3 extends over 17 amino acids. The CDR3 spells CASSVAGQALRGTEAFF. The DNA for the CDR3 is TGTGCCAGCAGCGTAGCGGGACAGGCCCTCAGGGGCACTGAAGCTTTCTTT.

The chain joins TRBV4-1 to TRBJ1-1; D is unresolved. The V gene's germline CDR1 is MGHRA and CDR2 YSYEKL. The CDR3 runs 14 residues. V lost 0 bases, J lost 5 bases, and 10 bases lay in between. CDR3 in DNA: TGCGCCAGCAGCCAAGATAGGGAAATAACTGAAGCTTTCTTT. Translation: CASSQDREITEAFF.

This clone appeared a single time. The rearrangement links TRBV9 to TRBJ2-1; no clear D. Germline V lookup: CDR1 SGDLS, CDR2 YYNGEE. Between the trimmed V and J ends, which lost 4 bases and 4 bases, there was a span of 6 bases. This CDR3 spans 12 amino acids. CDR3 protein: CASSPSYNEQFF. As DNA, the CDR3 is TGTGCCAGCAGCCCCTCGTACAATGAGCAGTTCTTC.

The chain carries TRBV9 and TRBJ2-7; D not resolved. Between the trimmed V and J ends, which lost 0 bases and 3 bases, there was a span of 13 bases. The CDR3 is 15 amino acids. Germline-derived CDR1 and CDR2 are SGDLS and YYNGEE. The CDR3 protein is CASSVGPGGRYEQYF. In DNA form, the CDR3 reads TGTGCCAGCAGCGTAGGGCCCGGTGGGCGCTACGAGCAGTACTTC.

In this sample, this clone turned up a few times. V is TRBV4-1 and J is TRBJ2-7; perhaps TRBD1 as D (6 bases). Trimming removed 3 bases at V and 6 bases at J, with 9 bases between. Germline CDR1 reads MGHRA; CDR2 reads YSYEKL. CDR3 size: 12 residues. CDR3 loop: CASSHRGSEQYF. The CDR3 coding sequence is TGCGCCAGCAGCCACAGGGGTAGCGAGCAGTACTTC.

The rearrangement links TRBV2 to TRBJ2-1; possibly TRBD1 for D (5 bases). CDR1 is SNHLY and CDR2 is FYNNEI in the germline V gene. The V end lost 3 bases, the J end lost 8 bases, and 14 bases lay between the germline ends. This CDR3 comprises 14 residues. CDR3 loop: CASSDRVGLDEQFF. CDR3 bases: TGTGCCAGCAGTGACAGGGTGGGCCTGGATGAGCAGTTCTTC.

This clone was observed a handful of times. CDR3 sequence: CASSLRVLNTEAFF. As DNA, the CDR3 is TGTGCCAGCAGCTTGAGGGTTTTGAACACTGAAGCTTTCTTT. This chain joins TRBV5-5 and TRBJ1-1; D unresolved. Deletions cut 1 base from V and 0 bases from J, with 7 bases between. Looked up from germline, CDR1 is SGHKS and CDR2 is YYEKEE (reference sequence). This CDR3 has 14 residues.

The chain recombines TRBV2 with TRBJ1-5; TRBD1 matches 7 bases. Germline V gene data show CDR1 as SNHLY and CDR2 as FYNNEI. V shed 10 bases and J 2 bases; nucleotides not matched to a gene: 5. The CDR3 is made up of 13 amino acids. The CDR3 bases are TGTGCCACCACTACAGGGGGCAATCAGCCCCAGCATTTT. It codes for CATTTGGNQPQHF.

J is TRBJ2-7 and V is TRBV5-6; 7 bases fit TRBD2. With 0 bases clipped from V and 0 bases from J, the junction kept 0 bases outside the gene matches. The CDR3 extends over 14 amino acids. From germline, CDR1 is SGHDT and CDR2 YYEEEE. DNA of the CDR3: TGTGCCAGCAGCTTGGGGACTAGCTCCTACGAGCAGTACTTC. Translation: CASSLGTSSYEQYF.

The chain uses TRBV5-1 and TRBJ2-1, with D perhaps TRBD2 (6 bases). Germline V gives CDR1 SGHRS, CDR2 YFSETQ. Trimming took off 5 bases at V and 3 bases at J, with 9 bases between the two ends. This CDR3 comprises 13 residues. CDR3 DNA sequence: TGCGCCAGCAGTCAGGACTACTACAATGAGCAGTTCTTC. Its protein product is CASSQDYYNEQFF.

The chain joins TRBV6-5 to TRBJ1-5, with D perhaps TRBD1 (5 bases). This CDR3 is built from 14 residues. V lost 8 bases and J lost 2, with 13 bases in between. The germline V gene has CDR1 MNHEY and CDR2 SVGAGI. The DNA of the CDR3 is TGTGCCAGCCGCCCGGGGCAGGGCAATCAGCCCCAGCATTTT. Its protein product is CASRPGQGNQPQHF.

This clone has only a few counts. The chain links TRBV19 to TRBJ1-1, with 7 bases aligning to TRBD1. V was clipped by 0 bases and J by 11 bases; unmatched bases: 6. The CDR3 sequence is 13 residues long. The germline V gene has CDR1 LNHDA and CDR2 SQIVND (reference sequence). CDR3 sequence reads: CASSIEGRGMAFF. The CDR3 DNA sequence: TGTGCCAGTAGTATAGAGGGCAGGGGGATGGCTTTCTTT.

CDR3 nucleotides: TGTGCCTGGAGTGGCCTAAACAATGAGCAGTTCTTC. It codes for CAWSGLNNEQFF. This rearrangement joins TRBV30 to TRBJ2-1; D remains unclear. Germline V gene sequence: CDR1 GTSNPN, CDR2 SVGIG (reference sequence). V was cut by 1 base and J by 5 bases, with 6 bases left in between. This CDR3 is built from 12 residues.

This clone is a singleton in its sample. The chain uses TRBV9 and TRBJ2-7, with TRBD1 identical over 7 bases. The germline V gene has CDR1 SGDLS and CDR2 YYNGEE. V trimming: 0 bases; J trimming: 1 base; junction bases outside the gene matches: 4. This CDR3 region has 15 residues. CDR3 loop: CASSVEGDRSYEQYF. CDR3 bases: TGTGCCAGCAGCGTAGAAGGGGACAGATCCTACGAGCAGTACTTC.

The chain carries TRBV27 and TRBJ1-1; possible D gene TRBD1, 6 bases. There are 16 residues in the CDR3. From germline, CDR1 is MNHEY and CDR2 SMNVEV (reference sequence). V was pared by 3 bases and J by 0 bases, with 14 bases between. The DNA for the CDR3 is TGTGCCAGCAGTTTTACCCAGGGGACACTGAACACTGAAGCTTTCTTT. The encoded protein is CASSFTQGTLNTEAFF.

DNA of the CDR3: TGCGCCAGCAGCTTGGATGGACTGATAACCGGGGAGCTGTTTTTT. As protein: CASSLDGLITGELFF. This sequence joins TRBV5-1 and TRBJ2-2, with a tentative D call TRBD2 (5 bases). Germline CDR1 reads SGHRS; CDR2 reads YFSETQ. The CDR3 loop spans 15 amino acids. V gave up 0 bases and J gave up 5 bases, with 11 bases separating them.

The genes are TRBV27 and TRBJ1-2; 7 bases fit TRBD1. The V and J ends lost 4 bases and 2 bases, in that order; junction bases with no gene match: 7. The germline CDR1 and CDR2 sequences are MNHEY and SMNVEV (reference sequence). This CDR3 is built from 15 residues. CDR3 in amino acids: CASSWGQGGNYGYTF. The CDR3 DNA sequence: TGTGCCAGCAGTTGGGGGCAGGGGGGAAACTATGGCTACACCTTC.

This clone occurred once. The chain joins TRBV29-1 to TRBJ1-6, with 7 bases identical to TRBD1. The length of the CDR3 is 16 residues. J was trimmed by 5 bases and V by 7 bases; bases with no gene match: 14. Germline V gene lookup returns CDR1 SQVTM and CDR2 ANQGSEA. CDR3 nucleotides: TGCAGCGGCTCCCTCCTCTCCGGGACAGATAATTCACCCCTCCACTTT. As protein: CSGSLLSGTDNSPLHF. The full variable domain, in which reference TRBV29-1 and TRBJ1-6 provide the parts outside the CDR3, is SAVISQKPSRDICQRGTSLTIQCQVDSQVTMMFWYRQQPGQSLTLIATANQGSEATYESGFVIDKFPISRPNLTFSTLTVSNMSPEDSSIYLCSGSLLSGTDNSPLHFGNGTRLTVT.

V usage is TRBV19 and J usage is TRBJ1-1; D possibly corresponds to TRBD1 (5 bases). The ends were cut back, 2 bases at V and 4 bases at J, with 8 bases in the middle. The CDR3 is 13 amino acids. Germline CDR1 reads LNHDA; CDR2 reads SQIVND (reference sequence). This CDR3 is CASSIRGTTEAFF. The CDR3 region has the DNA TGTGCCAGTAGTATAAGAGGGACCACTGAAGCTTTCTTT.

The chain couples TRBV27 to TRBJ1-2; possibly TRBD1 for D (5 bases). The germline V gene has CDR1 MNHEY and CDR2 SMNVEV (reference sequence). CDR3 length: 13 amino acids. With 6 bases removed from V and 1 base from J, the gap between germline ends came to 9 bases. The CDR3 nucleotides read TGTGCCAGCAGCCGGACATTTAACTATGGCTACACCTTC. Translated: CASSRTFNYGYTF.

The V gene is TRBV28, the J gene TRBJ1-2; TRBD1 agrees at 8 bases. Germline CDR1 and CDR2: MDHEN and SYDVKM. The CDR3 loop spans 14 amino acids. Trimming removed 4 bases from V and 8 bases from J; junction bases left unmatched: 9. CDR3 DNA: TGTGCCAGCAGTTCGGGACAGGATCCTATGGGCTACACCTTC. Its translation is CASSSGQDPMGYTF.

The chain uses TRBV13 and TRBJ2-1, with 13 bases identical to TRBD2. V gave up 4 bases and J gave up 4 bases; unmatched junction bases: 7. Germline CDR1 PRHDT, CDR2 FYEKMQ (reference sequence). The CDR3 sequence is 17 residues long. As DNA, the CDR3 is TGTGCCAGCAGCTCCCTCCTACTAGCGGGAGGGTACAATGAGCAGTTCTTC. Translation gives CASSSLLLAGGYNEQFF.

The chain combines TRBV15 with TRBJ2-2, with 8 nucleotides matching TRBD2. Unmatched junction bases numbered 3, after V lost 8 bases and J lost 7 bases. Germline V gives CDR1 LNHNV, CDR2 YYDKDF (reference sequence). The CDR3 sequence is 12 residues long. In nucleotides, the CDR3 is TGTGCCACCGGGGGACTAGACGGGGAGCTGTTTTTT. It encodes CATGGLDGELFF.

The chain combines TRBV5-5 with TRBJ1-2; no definite D call. The CDR3 covers 14 residues. The germline V gene has CDR1 SGHKS and CDR2 YYEKEE (reference sequence). V was shortened by 3 bases and J by 2 bases, with 11 bases between the two germline ends. The CDR3 DNA is TGTGCCAGCAGCTCCGGATACCTCAACTATGGCTACACCTTC. Translation gives CASSSGYLNYGYTF.